These 4 T cell receptor beta chains were sequenced from one sample in a study of response to subunit inactivated influenza vaccine. TCRdb reprocessed the RT-PCR reads via MiXCR and lists one record per CDR3 protein. Among about 650,000 distinct CDR3 sequences listed, around 15% were seen once. Source: PBMCs from blood, taken 14 to 15 days before vaccination. The receptors stem from a man between 50 and 59 years old who received an inactivated influenza vaccine.

There are a few counts of this clonotype. The chain couples TRBV5-1 to TRBJ2-3; 7 bases map to TRBD1. This CDR3 is 16 amino acids long. Germline CDR1 reads SGHRS; CDR2 reads YFSETQ. J lost 0 bases, V lost 3 bases, and 7 bases had no gene match. DNA for the CDR3: TGCGCCAGCAGCTGGGGGACAGCATCTAGCACAGATACGCAGTATTTT. Encoded protein: CASSWGTASSTDTQYF.

V is TRBV5-6 and J is TRBJ2-6; the D gene could be TRBD1 or TRBD2 (5 bases each). The CDR3 loop spans 18 amino acids. Germline loops: CDR1 SGHDT, CDR2 YYEEEE. V was cut by 1 base and J by 0 bases, with 14 bases left in between. Here the CDR3 DNA reads TGTGCCAGCAGCTTGTTAAGGGACGGACTCTCTGGGGCCAACGTCCTGACTTTC. Encoded protein: CASSLLRDGLSGANVLTF. Combining the CDR3 with reference TRBV5-6 and TRBJ2-6 gives the whole variable domain DAGVTQSPTHLIKTRGQQVTLRCSPKSGHDTVSWYQQALGQGPQFIFQYYEEEERQRGNFPDRFSGHQFPNYSSELNVNALLLGDSALYLCASSLLRDGLSGANVLTFGAGSRLTVL.

The V gene is TRBV29-1, the J gene TRBJ1-1; no definite D call. The CDR3 contains 13 residues. Per the germline V gene, CDR1 is SQVTM and CDR2 is ANQGSEA. V shed 2 bases and J shed 3 bases, with 10 bases lying between them. The DNA of the CDR3 is TGCAGCGTTGAATCAGGATCCTACACTGAAGCTTTCTTT. Protein product: CSVESGSYTEAFF. Using reference TRBV29-1 and TRBJ1-1 for the parts outside the CDR3, the full variable domain is SAVISQKPSRDICQRGTSLTIQCQVDSQVTMMFWYRQQPGQSLTLIATANQGSEATYESGFVIDKFPISRPNLTFSTLTVSNMSPEDSSIYLCSVESGSYTEAFFGQGTRLTVV.

This clonotype was seen a handful of times. At one boundary the junction diverges from the germline segment, which might be a read error. The V and J genes are TRBV5-1 and TRBJ2-1; 7 bases align to TRBD1. Germline assignment: CDR1 SGHRS and CDR2 YFSETQ. The CDR3 consists of 14 residues. Here the CDR3 reads CASTGTAGANEQFF. CDR3 in DNA: TGCGCGAGCACCGGGACAGCCGGGGCCAATGAGCAGTTCTTC.